This TCR beta chain came from a study of blood T cells in healthy people across ages. The sample holds many counts of this clonotype. Next came a second PCR, run for roughly 7 to 12 cycles, which used a sample-barcoded 5' primer along with a J-beta primer mix. TCRdb re-called the 5' RACE reads through MiXCR, storing one row per CDR3 protein. The table lists about 1.6 million distinct CDR3 sequences, roughly 30% of them singletons. Samples each yielded at least 5 micrograms of total RNA. This receptor was taken from a woman between 25 and 40 years old in good health. Sequences were obtained from blood.

As DNA, the CDR3 is TGCAGTGCTAGTCAGGGGGGAGGGGGGAAAGAGACCCAGTACTTC. It is translated as CSASQGGGGKETQYF. This chain joins TRBV20-1 and TRBJ2-5; the D gene could be TRBD1 or TRBD2 (7 bases each). The CDR3 covers 15 residues. V lost 3 bases and J 3 bases, leaving 17 bases between the germline ends. Germline V gene data show CDR1 as DFQATT and CDR2 as SNEGSKA (reference sequence).